Shown below are 28 T cell receptor beta chains from a single sample sequenced in a study of T cell repertoires in cytomegalovirus infection. In TCRdb, the reads were re-called with MiXCR into one record per CDR3 protein. The table has around 350,000 distinct CDR3 sequences, roughly 18% seen once. The sequencing sample was made of PBMCs. The receptors here all came from a human donor in good health (CMV status not recorded). Some clones in this sample may be carry-over from other donors' samples.

CDR3 residues: CASRARDPLYEQYF. The CDR3 DNA reads as TGTGCCAGCAGGGCCCGGGACCCACTCTACGAGCAGTACTTC. This chain joins TRBV28 and TRBJ2-7; the D gene could be TRBD1 or TRBD2 (5 bases each). The germline gives CDR1 MDHEN, CDR2 SYDVKM. The CDR3 has 14 amino acids. V lost 6 bases and J 3 bases, leaving 15 bases between the germline ends.

The rearrangement links TRBV6-5 to TRBJ1-5, with 7 bases that match TRBD1. V lost 6 bases, J lost 6 bases, and 2 bases stayed unmatched. This CDR3 comprises 12 residues. Germline CDR1 and CDR2: MNHEY and SVGAGI. The CDR3 DNA reads as TGTGCCAGCAGAAGACAGGGTCAGCCCCAGCATTTT. Translating gives CASRRQGQPQHF.

This chain joins TRBV2 and TRBJ2-7; D is unclear. Per germline, CDR1 SNHLY and CDR2 FYNNEI. V lost 0 bases to trimming and J lost 2 bases, with 8 bases between them. The CDR3 spans 14 residues. The CDR3 DNA reads TGTGCCAGCAGTGAAGCTGACAATACCTACGAGCAGTACTTC. It yields the protein CASSEADNTYEQYF. The full variable domain, with the rest looked up from reference TRBV2 and TRBJ2-7, is EPEVTQTPSHQVTQMGQEVILRCVPISNHLYFYWYRQILGQKVEFLVSFYNNEISEKSEIFDDQFSVERPDGSNFTLKIRSTKLEDSAMYFCASSEADNTYEQYFGPGTRLTVT.

The chain links TRBV12-3 or TRBV12-4 to TRBJ2-1, with D possibly TRBD1 on 5 matching bases. CDR3 size: 14 residues. Trimming pared 7 bases from V and 5 bases from J, leaving 15 bases between. The DNA of the CDR3 is TGTGCCAGCACCTACATGACAGTGGACAATGAGCAGTTCTTC. This encodes CASTYMTVDNEQFF.

This clonotype was picked up many times. The chain combines TRBV12-3 or TRBV12-4 with TRBJ2-1; 12 bases agree with TRBD1. Trimming at V came to 5 bases and at J to 0 bases, leaving 11 bases not matched to a gene. This CDR3 contains 19 residues. The CDR3 reads CASSDGTGGDGGSYNEQFF. Written as DNA, the CDR3 is TGTGCCAGCAGTGACGGGACAGGGGGCGACGGTGGCTCCTACAATGAGCAGTTCTTC.

This clonotype showed up just a few times. The V gene is TRBV18, the J gene TRBJ2-6, with 8 bases aligning to TRBD2. The CDR3 extends over 17 amino acids. Trimming removed 1 base from V and 1 base from J; junction bases left unmatched: 3. Germline assignment: CDR1 KGHSH and CDR2 LQKENI. The CDR3, as DNA: TGTGCCAGCTCACCACTGGGACTAGGATCTGGGGCCAACGTCCTGACTTTC. It is translated as CASSPLGLGSGANVLTF.

The chain couples TRBV7-9 to TRBJ2-7; 9 bases are a match to TRBD1. CDR1 and CDR2 from the germline V gene are SEHNR and FQNEAQ (reference sequence). After removal of 5 bases from V and 4 bases from J, the junction contained 12 bases not matched to a gene. The CDR3 contains 16 residues. CDR3 region: CASSTPVQDRGYEQYF. As DNA, the CDR3 is TGTGCCAGCAGCACCCCCGTCCAGGACAGGGGATACGAGCAGTACTTC.

Ten or more counts support this clonotype. The chain links TRBV12-3 or TRBV12-4 to TRBJ1-5; TRBD1 matches 7 bases. The V and J ends lost 7 bases and 7 bases, in that order; junction bases with no gene match: 10. The CDR3 extends over 14 amino acids. The CDR3 DNA is TGTGCCAGCACCCCCTCGGGAGGGGGCCAGCCCCAGCATTTT. Translating gives CASTPSGGGQPQHF.

The chain combines TRBV6-2 or TRBV6-3 with TRBJ2-7; 10 bases are a match to TRBD2. Germline-derived CDR1 and CDR2 are MNHEY and SVGEGT. The CDR3 loop spans 16 amino acids. J lost 5 bases, V lost 2 bases, and 9 bases had no gene match. The CDR3: CASSYVPLGTSDEQYF. In DNA form, the CDR3 reads TGTGCCAGCAGTTACGTACCGCTGGGGACTAGCGACGAGCAGTACTTC.

This clonotype was detected ten times or more. V is TRBV7-6 and J is TRBJ2-5; TRBD1 or TRBD2 may be the D gene (5 bases each). V was cut by 5 bases and J by 7 bases, with 20 bases left in between. This CDR3 is built from 15 residues. The germline V gene has CDR1 SGHVS and CDR2 FNYEAQ. The chain's CDR3 is CASSPTGAPVATQYF. The CDR3 DNA follows: TGTGCCAGCAGCCCAACCGGGGCCCCCGTAGCGACCCAGTACTTC.

This clonotype was seen repeatedly, ten times or more. The CDR3 is CASSLWGREQDTQYF. DNA for the CDR3: TGTGCCAGCAGCTTATGGGGGAGGGAGCAAGATACGCAGTATTTT. The chain is built from TRBV7-8 and TRBJ2-3, with TRBD2 matching over 7 bases. Germline V gene data show CDR1 as SGHVS and CDR2 as FQNEAQ. This CDR3 region has 15 residues. The trim removed 2 bases at V and 5 bases at J, leaving 7 bases unmatched. Looking up the rest from reference TRBV7-8 and TRBJ2-3 gives the full variable domain: GAGVSQSPRYKVAKRGQDVALRCDPISGHVSLFWYQQALGQGPEFLTYFQNEAQLDKSGLPSDRFFAERPEGSVSTLKIQRTQQEDSAVYLCASSLWGREQDTQYFGPGTRLTVL.

This clonotype was seen ten or more times. The V gene is TRBV7-8, the J gene TRBJ2-3; 12 positions agree with TRBD1. This CDR3 has 15 amino acids. Unmatched junction bases numbered 8, after V lost 8 bases and J lost 5 bases. Germline V gene lookup returns CDR1 SGHVS and CDR2 FQNEAQ. The CDR3 loop is CASEGQGARKDTQYF. DNA for the CDR3: TGTGCCAGCGAGGGACAGGGGGCGCGCAAAGATACGCAGTATTTT.

This clonotype has just a few counts. This chain uses TRBV20-1 with TRBJ2-7, with 13 nucleotides matching TRBD2. J lost 2 bases, V lost 3 bases, and 13 bases had no gene match. The CDR3 sequence is 18 residues long. The V gene's germline CDR1 is DFQATT and CDR2 SNEGSKA (reference sequence). CDR3 DNA: TGCAGTGCTAGTAGGAGACAGGGTGGACTAGCGGGGGCCTACGAGCAGTACTTC. Protein sequence: CSASRRQGGLAGAYEQYF.

This clonotype showed up many times. This chain links TRBV7-8 with TRBJ1-5; 7 bases line up with TRBD1. Germline V gives CDR1 SGHVS, CDR2 FQNEAQ. This CDR3 spans 16 amino acids. After removal of 3 bases from V and 3 bases from J, the junction contained 8 bases not matched to a gene. The CDR3 region is CASSFVPTGPNQPQHF. DNA for the CDR3: TGTGCCAGCAGCTTTGTCCCGACAGGGCCCAATCAGCCCCAGCATTTT.

This clonotype came up a few times. CDR3 in DNA: TGCAGTGCTAGTCTCGGGACAGCCGGAAACACCATATATTTT. This codes for CSASLGTAGNTIYF. V is TRBV20-1 and J is TRBJ1-3; TRBD1 aligns across 7 bases. CDR3 length: 14 residues. Germline V gene data show CDR1 as DFQATT and CDR2 as SNEGSKA (reference sequence). The V gene end was trimmed by 3 bases and the J gene end by 4 bases; junction bases not matched to a gene: 6.

The gene calls are TRBV4-3 and TRBJ1-2, with unresolved D. Looked up from germline, CDR1 is LGHNA and CDR2 is YSLEER. V lost 4 bases, J lost 7 bases, and 13 bases lay in between. The CDR3 totals 13 residues. DNA of the CDR3: TGCGCCAGCAGCCGTTTGGAGGGTTCTGGCTACACCTTC. Protein: CASSRLEGSGYTF.

This clonotype was counted only a few times. The CDR3 here is CAISSGQKETQYF. For the CDR3, the DNA is TGTGCCATCTCGTCTGGACAGAAAGAGACCCAGTACTTC. The chain uses TRBV10-3 and TRBJ2-5; a possible D gene is TRBD1 (6 bases). Germline V gene data show CDR1 as ENHRY and CDR2 as SYGVKD. The ends were cut back, 8 bases at V and 3 bases at J, with 13 bases in the middle. The length of the CDR3 is 13 residues.

The V and J genes are TRBV18 and TRBJ1-2; 12 bases line up with TRBD1. Losses at the gene ends were 3 bases for V and 7 bases for J; bases not matched to a gene: 3. The CDR3 runs 14 residues. Looked up from germline, CDR1 is KGHSH and CDR2 is LQKENI. Here the CDR3 reads CASSPRDRGPGYTF. CDR3 DNA: TGTGCCAGCTCACCCCGGGACAGGGGGCCTGGCTACACCTTC. Combining the CDR3 with reference TRBV18 and TRBJ1-2 gives the whole variable domain NAGVMQNPRHLVRRRGQEARLRCSPMKGHSHVYWYRQLPEEGLKFMVYLQKENIIDESGMPKERFSAEFPKEGPSILRIQQVVRGDSAAYFCASSPRDRGPGYTFGSGTRLTVV.

This clonotype was detected ten times or more. The gene calls are TRBV7-2 and TRBJ2-5; perhaps TRBD1 as D (5 bases). Trimming removed 7 bases at V and 4 bases at J, with 16 bases between. The length of the CDR3 is 14 residues. Germline V gives CDR1 SGHTA, CDR2 FQGNSA. The CDR3 sequence is CASTRGRQGETQYF. The CDR3 DNA follows: TGTGCCAGCACCCGTGGCAGGCAGGGAGAGACCCAGTACTTC.

This clonotype was detected a few times. The V and J genes are TRBV2 and TRBJ1-2; TRBD1 aligns across 7 bases. With V trimmed by 4 bases and J by 6 bases, 11 bases remained unmatched. Germline CDR1 reads SNHLY; CDR2 reads FYNNEI. The CDR3 is 15 amino acids. This CDR3 reads CASSVGRTGVDGYTF. The DNA for the CDR3 is TGTGCCAGCAGTGTCGGAAGGACAGGTGTGGATGGCTACACCTTC.

The V and J genes are TRBV7-8 and TRBJ2-1; 7 bases agree with TRBD2. This CDR3 contains 17 residues. CDR1 is SGHVS, CDR2 FQNEAQ, per germline. The V gene end was trimmed by 3 bases and the J gene end by 2 bases; junction bases not matched to a gene: 10. The CDR3 here is CASSLSYAGVTYNEQFF. For the CDR3, the DNA is TGTGCCAGCAGCTTGAGTTATGCGGGAGTAACCTACAATGAGCAGTTCTTC.

The gene calls are TRBV6-1 and TRBJ2-1, with D possibly being TRBD1 (5 bases). This CDR3 is built from 17 residues. The V end was cut by 5 bases, the J end by 5 bases, with 22 bases between. The germline V gene encodes CDR1 MNHNS and CDR2 SASEGT. CDR3 DNA: TGTGCCAGCAGTTCGACCAGTTGGCAGGGCACACACAATGAGCAGTTCTTC. It codes for CASSSTSWQGTHNEQFF.

The chain recombines TRBV4-3 with TRBJ2-3, with 7 bases lining up with TRBD2. CDR1 and CDR2 from the germline V gene are LGHNA and YSLEER. The V segment lost 1 base and the J segment 6 bases; nucleotides outside the gene matches: 10. CDR3 length equals 16 residues. The CDR3 reads CASSQGTAGLRDTQYF. In DNA, the CDR3 is TGCGCCAGCAGCCAAGGTACAGCGGGATTGAGGGATACGCAGTATTTT.

This clonotype showed up just a few times. The chain combines TRBV6-5 with TRBJ2-2, with D possibly matching TRBD2 (6 bases). The CDR3 has 13 residues. CDR1 and CDR2 from the germline V gene are MNHEY and SVGAGI. The germline V and J ends were trimmed by 6 bases and 5 bases, with 10 bases remaining between them. The CDR3 nucleotides read TGTGCCAGCAGACGGGGGTGGACCGGGGAGCTGTTTTTT. Translated: CASRRGWTGELFF.

The chain carries TRBV29-1 and TRBJ2-3; 9 nucleotides match TRBD2. V was pared by 5 bases and J by 5 bases, with 2 bases of the junction left unmatched. The CDR3 extends over 12 amino acids. Germline CDR1 SQVTM, CDR2 ANQGSEA. CDR3 sequence reads: CSVLRGGDTQYF. In DNA form, the CDR3 reads TGCAGCGTTTTGCGGGGGGGAGATACGCAGTATTTT.

The chain combines TRBV15 with TRBJ2-3, with D perhaps TRBD1 (6 bases). V was pared by 1 base and J by 6 bases, with 11 bases between. The germline V gene has CDR1 LNHNV and CDR2 YYDKDF (reference sequence). This CDR3 region has 14 residues. The DNA for the CDR3 is TGTGCCACCAGCAGAGGAGCCACAGGGGATACGCAGTATTTT. Translated, it gives CATSRGATGDTQYF. Full variable domain (outside the CDR3, taken from reference TRBV15 and TRBJ2-3): DAMVIQNPRYQVTQFGKPVTLSCSQTLNHNVMYWYQQKSSQAPKLLFHYYDKDFNNEADTPDNFQSRRPNTSFCFLDIRSPGLGDTAMYLCATSRGATGDTQYFGPGTRLTVL.

Many counts were recorded for this clonotype. The chain joins TRBV18 to TRBJ2-3; 8 positions match TRBD2. This CDR3 region has 14 residues. J gave up 3 bases and V 8 bases, and 7 bases lay outside the gene matches. The germline V gene encodes CDR1 KGHSH and CDR2 LQKENI. The CDR3 DNA follows: TGTGCCAGCAGCCCTGGACTAGCAACAGATACGCAGTATTTT. As protein: CASSPGLATDTQYF. Full variable domain (rest looked up from reference TRBV18 and TRBJ2-3): NAGVMQNPRHLVRRRGQEARLRCSPMKGHSHVYWYRQLPEEGLKFMVYLQKENIIDESGMPKERFSAEFPKEGPSILRIQQVVRGDSAAYFCASSPGLATDTQYFGPGTRLTVL.

Many counts were recorded for this clonotype. This chain joins TRBV20-1 and TRBJ2-1, with 10 positions matching TRBD2. Germline values: CDR1 DFQATT, CDR2 SNEGSKA (reference sequence). This CDR3 is 16 amino acids long. V lost 3 bases and J lost 7; bases outside the gene matches: 12. In DNA, the CDR3 is TGCAGTGCTAGGGCTAGCGGGAGCTGGGGAGCAAATGAGCAGTTCTTC. Translating gives CSARASGSWGANEQFF.